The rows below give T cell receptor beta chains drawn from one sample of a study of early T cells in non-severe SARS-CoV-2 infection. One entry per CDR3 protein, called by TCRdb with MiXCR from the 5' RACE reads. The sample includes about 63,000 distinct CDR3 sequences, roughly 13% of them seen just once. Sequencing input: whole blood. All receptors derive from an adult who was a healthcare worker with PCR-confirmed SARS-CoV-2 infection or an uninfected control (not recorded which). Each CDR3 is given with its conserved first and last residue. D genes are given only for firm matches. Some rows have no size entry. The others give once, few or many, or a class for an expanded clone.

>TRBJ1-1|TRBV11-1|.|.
CASSLGRQTEAFF
TGTGCCAGCAGCTTAGGGCGACAGACTGAAGCTTTCTTT
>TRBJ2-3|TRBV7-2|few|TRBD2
CASSSLAGGPDTQYF
TGTGCCAGCAGCTCCCTAGCGGGGGGCCCAGATACGCAGTATTTT
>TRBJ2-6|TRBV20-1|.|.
CSARSWGEPAFGANVLTF
TGCAGTGCCCGCTCATGGGGAGAGCCAGCCTTTGGGGCCAACGTCCTGACTTTC
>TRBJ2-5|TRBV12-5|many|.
CASGPGVQETQYF
TGTGCTAGTGGTCCTGGCGTTCAAGAGACCCAGTACTTC
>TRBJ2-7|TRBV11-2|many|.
CASSWTATGTTYEQYF
TGTGCCAGCAGCTGGACAGCAACAGGGACGACCTACGAGCAGTACTTC
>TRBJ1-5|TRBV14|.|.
CASSQDQYQPQHF
TGTGCCAGCAGCCAAGATCAGTATCAGCCCCAGCATTTT
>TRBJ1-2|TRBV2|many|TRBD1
CASSSGQGYLSYTF
TGTGCCAGCAGCTCGGGACAGGGTTATTTGAGCTACACCTTC
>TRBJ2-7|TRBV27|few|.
CASSLSASHYEQYF
TGTGCCAGCAGTTTATCGGCTAGCCACTACGAGCAGTACTTC
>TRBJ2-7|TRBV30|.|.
CAWSDRSYEQYF
TGTGCCTGGAGTGACAGGTCCTACGAGCAGTACTTC
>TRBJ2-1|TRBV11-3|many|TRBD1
CASSSRQGERRYNEQFF
TGTGCCAGCAGCTCCCGCCAGGGGGAAAGACGATACAATGAGCAGTTCTTC
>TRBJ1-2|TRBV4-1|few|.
CASSQDPDGYYGYTF
TGCGCCAGCAGCCAAGATCCGGACGGATACTATGGCTACACCTTT
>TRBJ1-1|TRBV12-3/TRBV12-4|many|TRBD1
CASSLGQGGEAFF
TGTGCCAGCAGTTTAGGACAGGGCGGTGAAGCTTTCTTT
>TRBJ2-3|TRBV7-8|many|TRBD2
CASSPGLAGGDTQYF
TGTGCCAGCAGCCCCGGACTAGCGGGGGGCGATACGCAGTATTTT
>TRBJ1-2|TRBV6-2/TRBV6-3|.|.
CAGSPQEVYGYTF
TGTGCCGGCAGCCCACAAGAAGTCTATGGCTACACCTTC